The T cell receptor beta chain described here comes from a study of blood T cells in healthy people across ages. This CDR3 is built from 19 residues. J lost 1 base, V lost 2 bases, and 11 bases had no gene match. Germline CDR1 is MNHNS and CDR2 is SASEGT. Alongside a J-beta primer mix, a sample-barcoded 5' primer served in a second PCR lasting about 7 to 11 cycles. In TCRdb, the 5' RACE reads were re-called with MiXCR into one record per CDR3 protein. This repertoire shows 1.5 million to 2 million distinct CDR3 sequences, about 32% found once; its top ten account for roughly 10%. The table lists this clonotype with a few counts. The target antigen is unknown. Study-level points and caveats: Getting older went along with TCR beta diversity per million T cells dropping roughly linearly.

Caucasian individuals from Russia who were healthy and aged 6 to 90 acted as donors. This sequence originates from a woman aged 25 to 45 in good health. Sequenced: blood. This sequence joins TRBV6-1 and TRBJ2-3; 11 nucleotides match TRBD2. The DNA of the CDR3 is TGTGCCAGCAGTGAACTACCGGGACTAGCGGTGGGGGGCACAGATACGCAGTATTTT. This gives the protein CASSELPGLAVGGTDTQYF.